This TCR beta chain appears in the sequencing data of a study of blood T cells in healthy people across ages. The sample holds a few counts of this clonotype. The CDR3 sequence is 13 residues long. The V and J ends lost 4 bases and 6 bases respectively, with 13 bases between them. Germline V gene sequence: CDR1 ENHRY, CDR2 SYGVKD. Combining a sample-barcoded 5' primer with a J-beta primer mix, a second PCR ran for roughly 7 to 11 cycles. TCRdb passed the 5' RACE reads through MiXCR, listing each CDR3 protein once. This sample carries 1.5 million or so distinct CDR3 sequences, around 39% of them seen once, and the ten largest clones take approximately 7.9%. Ten milliliters of peripheral blood were drawn from each donor into EDTA-treated tubes.

The TCR originated in a young woman in good health. This chain joins TRBV10-3 and TRBJ2-7; D possibly corresponds to TRBD1 (5 bases). The sample comprised blood. The CDR3 DNA reads TGTGCCATCAGTGGGAACCAGCAGGGCGAGCAGTACTTC. Protein: CAISGNQQGEQYF.